The source of this T cell receptor (beta chain) is a study of T-cell reconstitution after alpha-beta-depleted transplantation in children. This clonotype came up a few times. V was shortened by 5 bases and J by 8 bases, with 13 bases between the two germline ends. This CDR3 has 12 residues. Germline CDR1 reads GTSNPN; CDR2 reads SVGIG (reference sequence). A library of TCRbeta sequences, prepared with unique molecular identifiers, was generated. TCRdb fed the PCR reads into MiXCR, producing one record per CDR3 protein. Of about 600,000 distinct CDR3 sequences listed, over 10% are singletons. V usage is TRBV30 and J usage is TRBJ2-1; D is unresolved. Sequencing used PBMCs, mostly from graft donor cells, obtained 360 days after TCRalphabeta/CD19-depleted stem cell transplant. The receptor comes from a male patient younger than 18 who had a stem cell transplant for acute myeloid leukemia, so the T cells may come from the graft donor. CDR3 coding DNA: TGTGCCTGGGCCTTCAAAGATTATGAGCAGTTCTTC. Its protein product is CAWAFKDYEQFF.